What follows are 12 T cell receptor beta chains derived from one specimen sequenced in a study of T cell clonality in common variable immunodeficiency. Data came from immunoSEQ multiplex PCR; TCRdb stores just in-frame clones and leaves some out. The sample has about 74,000 clones, none seen only once; the top ten hold about 0.8%. Sequencing was done on a sample of peripheral blood mononuclear cells. These receptors all come from a person aged 18 to 70 in good health.

This clone was seen repeatedly, ten times or more. Read data end 3 residues before the CDR3 end; the end is taken from the germline J gene. V gene TRBV19 combines with J gene TRBJ2-7, with 9 bases lining up with TRBD2. The CDR3 has 13 amino acids. The ends lost 9 bases at V and 6 bases at J; junction bases unmatched: 9. In germline, CDR1 is LNHDA, CDR2 SQIVND (reference sequence). The CDR3 DNA, read in part, is TGTGCCAGCGCGGGACTAGCACCGCGCGAG. Translating gives CASAGLAPRE. The whole CDR3 sequence reads CASAGLAPREQYF.

This clone was found many times. The read terminates 3 residues before the CDR3 end, so the remaining end is supplied by the germline J gene. The chain uses TRBV7-8 and TRBJ1-6, with a weak D call TRBD1 (6 bases). CDR3 size: 16 residues. In germline, CDR1 is SGHVS, CDR2 FQNEAQ. The V end was cut by 1 base, the J end by 8 bases, with 15 bases between. CDR3 sequence reads: CASSLEAGASYSPLHF. The sequenced CDR3 bases are TGTGCCAGCAGCTTAGAGGCAGGGGCCAGTTATTCACCC.

This clone appeared many times. Read data end 3 residues before the CDR3 end; the end is taken from the germline J gene. The chain joins TRBV20-1 to TRBJ2-7, with 7 bases matching TRBD1. V was clipped by 6 bases and J by 0 bases; unmatched bases: 8. The CDR3 covers 14 residues. Germline CDR1 DFQATT, CDR2 SNEGSKA (reference sequence). This chain's CDR3 is CSALPGQNSYEQYF. The sequenced CDR3 bases are TGCAGTGCCCTCCCGGGACAGAACTCCTACGAG.

Many counts were recorded for this clone. The read terminates 3 residues ahead of where the CDR3 ends, so the germline J gene completes it. The chain couples TRBV20-1 to TRBJ2-1, with TRBD2 matching over 9 bases. Germline V CDR1 and CDR2: DFQATT, SNEGSKA (reference sequence). Trimming removed 5 bases from V and 8 bases from J; junction bases left unmatched: 25. This CDR3 has 19 amino acids. The sequenced part of the CDR3 DNA is TGCAGTGCTTTTCGAACTTCAGGTGCCCGCGGGACTAGCCTATATGAG. Its protein is CSAFRTSGARGTSLYE. The full CDR3 protein is CSAFRTSGARGTSLYEQFF.

This clone was detected many times. The CDR3 is cut off 3 residues early in the read; its end comes from the germline J gene. The J gene is TRBJ2-7, the V gene TRBV7-8, with D possibly TRBD1 on 6 matching bases. Deletions cut 1 base from V and 4 bases from J, with 11 bases between. This CDR3 has 14 amino acids. CDR1 is SGHVS, CDR2 FQNEAQ, per germline. The CDR3 is CASSLGTASYEQYF. Partial CDR3 DNA: TGTGCCAGCAGCTTAGGGACAGCCTCATACGAG. The full variable domain, with the rest looked up from reference TRBV7-8 and TRBJ2-7, is GAGVSQSPRYKVAKRGQDVALRCDPISGHVSLFWYQQALGQGPEFLTYFQNEAQLDKSGLPSDRFFAERPEGSVSTLKIQRTQQEDSAVYLCASSLGTASYEQYFGPGTRLTVT.

In its sample, this clone was seen many times. The missing CDR3 end, 3 residues past where the read stops, is filled in from the germline J gene. V usage is TRBV29-1 and J usage is TRBJ2-1, with 13 nucleotides matching TRBD2. The CDR3 sequence is 14 residues long. The V gene's germline CDR1 is SQVTM and CDR2 ANQGSEA. With V trimmed by 4 bases and J by 9 bases, 6 bases remained unmatched. CDR3 DNA (partial): TGCAGCGTTGTCGGACTAGCGGGAGTTAGTGAG. Protein: CSVVGLAGVSE. The complete CDR3 sequence is CSVVGLAGVSEQFF.

The sequenced part of the CDR3 DNA is TGTGCCAGCAGCTTTAGCTCCTACGAG. This gives the protein CASSFSSYE. The CDR3 reads in full as CASSFSSYEQYF. The rearrangement links TRBV7-9 to TRBJ2-7; D gene uncertain. The sequence runs out 3 residues before the end of the CDR3; the remainder is reconstructed from the germline J gene. The CDR3 is 12 residues long. CDR1 and CDR2 from the germline V gene are SEHNR and FQNEAQ (reference sequence). With 3 bases removed from V and 0 bases from J, the gap between germline ends came to 3 bases.

This clone was seen many times. The read finishes 3 residues shy of the CDR3 end, and the germline J gene is used to complete it. The chain joins TRBV20-1 to TRBJ2-5; TRBD2 matches 8 bases. Trimming removed 6 bases from V and 4 bases from J; junction bases left unmatched: 13. The CDR3 consists of 15 residues. Germline V CDR1 and CDR2: DFQATT, SNEGSKA (reference sequence). CDR3 loop: CSAGRSGRMTETQYF. The covered CDR3 bases are TGCAGTGCGGGACGAAGCGGGAGAATGACAGAGACC.

This clone was picked up many times. The CDR3 here is CASSLVQDYGYTF. CDR3 DNA (partial): TGTGCCAGCAGCTTGGTACAGGACTATGGC. This sequence joins TRBV5-6 and TRBJ1-2; TRBD1 might be the D (5 bases). Sequencing ends 3 residues short of the CDR3 end; the germline J gene provides the rest. The germline V gene encodes CDR1 SGHDT and CDR2 YYEEEE. The V and J ends lost 0 bases and 3 bases respectively, with 6 bases between them. The CDR3 has 13 residues.

This clone was seen more than once but under ten times. The CDR3 end is not reached by the read, which stops 3 residues before it; the germline J gene fills it in. The chain links TRBV18 to TRBJ1-5; D perhaps matches TRBD1 (5 bases). The length of the CDR3 is 14 residues. Trimming cost V 5 bases and J 6 bases, with 14 bases left between them. CDR1 KGHSH and CDR2 LQKENI come from the germline V gene. CDR3 in amino acids: CASSAQAQIQPQHF. The sequenced part of the CDR3 DNA is TGTGCCAGCTCAGCACAGGCACAGATTCAGCCC.

This clone came up many times. One end of the junction is discordant with germline, which a read error may explain. The read comes to an end 3 residues before the CDR3 does, leaving the germline J gene to fill in the end. This rearrangement joins TRBV29-1 to TRBJ1-1; D not certain. This CDR3 comprises 11 residues. In germline, CDR1 is SQVTM, CDR2 ANQGSEA. CDR3 DNA (partial): TGCAGCGCTGAACCCACAGTTGAA. Its protein is CSAEPTVE. The entire CDR3 protein reads CSAEPTVEAFF.

This clone has at least ten counts. From the germline J gene comes the end of the CDR3, since the read stops 3 residues before it. This chain uses TRBV6-2 or TRBV6-3 with TRBJ2-7, with 7 bases that match TRBD2. Germline values: CDR1 MNHEY, CDR2 SVGEGT. This CDR3 contains 16 residues. V was pared by 4 bases and J by 1 base, with 10 bases of the junction left unmatched. CDR3 residues: CASSWETSFVSYEQYF. CDR3 DNA, as far as it was read: TGTGCCAGCAGTTGGGAGACTAGCTTCGTATCCTACGAG.